Listed below are T cell receptor beta chains from one sample, sequenced in a study of tumor and adjacent non-tumor tissue in lung cancer. MiXCR, applied by TCRdb to the multiplex PCR reads, yields one record per CDR3 protein. The sample carries approximately 79,000 distinct CDR3 sequences, 72% recorded once. Material for sequencing was lung tumor tissue. Receptor source: a woman in her forties with non-small cell lung cancer. CDR3s include the opening cysteine and the closing phenylalanine or tryptophan. D genes are given only for firm matches. Only some rows state a clone size, as once, few, many or a class for expanded clones.

>few|TRBJ2-7|TRBV6-6|TRBD1
CASSYNEGARDQYF
TGTGCCAGCAGTTACAACGAGGGGGCCCGTGACCAGTACTTC
>.|TRBJ1-1|TRBV12-3/TRBV12-4|.
CASSFYESTEAFF
TGTGCCAGCAGTTTCTACGAGAGCACTGAAGCTTTCTTT
>once|TRBJ2-1|TRBV11-2|.
CVSSKTLAAMYNERFF
TGTGTCAGCAGCAAGACACTAGCTGCAATGTACAATGAGCGGTTCTTC
>many|TRBJ1-6|TRBV7-8|.
CASSQNRDSPLHF
TGTGCCAGCAGCCAGAACAGGGACTCACCCCTCCACTTT
>.|TRBJ2-3|TRBV29-1|.
CSVELWAGGTDMQYF
TGCAGCGTTGAATTATGGGCAGGAGGTACAGATATGCAGTATTTT
>many|TRBJ2-1|TRBV29-1|.
CSVGFRADEQFF
TGCAGCGTGGGATTCAGGGCCGATGAGCAGTTCTTC
>many|TRBJ2-1|TRBV14|.
CASSPGYGISYNEQFF
TGTGCCAGCTCCCCGGGGTACGGAATCTCCTACAATGAGCAGTTCTTC
>few|TRBJ2-1|TRBV4-1|TRBD2
CASRCTPGLAGGNVYNEQFF
TGCGCCAGCAGATGTACCCCGGGACTAGCGGGGGGGAATGTGTACAATGAGCAGTTCTTC
>few|TRBJ2-3|TRBV6-1|TRBD2
CASNARGVFTDTQYF
TGTGCCAGCAATGCCCGGGGGGTCTTCACTGATACGCAGTATTTT
>.|TRBJ1-1|TRBV6-2/TRBV6-3|.
CASSQQNRTTEAFF
TGTGCCAGCAGTCAGCAGAACCGGACCACTGAAGCTTTCTTT
>once|TRBJ1-3|TRBV10-3|.
CAISARGEGNTIHF
TGTGCCATCAGCGCAAGGGGCGAGGGAAACACCATACATTTT
>.|TRBJ2-7|TRBV29-1|TRBD2
CSVTVSGDFYEQYF
TGCAGCGTTACCGTTAGCGGGGACTTCTACGAGCAGTACTTC
>.|TRBJ2-5|TRBV4-1|.
CASSITVLRQETQYF
TGCGCCAGCAGCATAACGGTTCTGCGCCAAGAGACTCAGTACTTC
>.|TRBJ2-1|TRBV11-2|TRBD2
CANSLGPLAGRNVQFF
TGTGCCAACAGCTTAGGGCCACTAGCGGGGCGTAATGTGCAGTTCTTC
>many|TRBJ1-2|TRBV12-3/TRBV12-4|TRBD1
CASKRQGDYGYTF
TGTGCCAGCAAACGACAGGGGGACTATGGCTACACCTTC
>once|TRBJ2-5|TRBV6-1|.
CASNLRQQETQYF
TGTGCCAGCAACTTACGTCAGCAAGAGACGCAGTACTTC
>many|TRBJ2-7|TRBV6-2/TRBV6-3|TRBD1
CATSRGQMNYEQYF
TGTGCCACCTCTCGGGGACAGATGAACTACGAGCAGTACTTC
>.|TRBJ2-1|TRBV11-2|TRBD2
CASNLGPLAGHNEQFF
TGTGCCAGCAATTTAGGGCCACTAGCGGGGCACAATGAGCAGTTCTTC
>many|TRBJ2-1|TRBV7-9|TRBD2
CASDFSGSREQFF
TGTGCCAGCGACTTTAGCGGGAGTCGCGAGCAGTTCTTC
>medium-sized|TRBJ2-1|TRBV11-2|.
CASSLRTDNEQFF
TGTGCCAGCAGCTTACGGACCGACAATGAGCAGTTCTTC
>.|TRBJ1-4|TRBV11-2|.
CDSSLQGRVQGEKLFF
TGTGACAGCAGCCTTCAGGGTCGGGTGCAGGGCGAAAAACTGTTTTTT
>many|TRBJ2-6|TRBV12-3/TRBV12-4|.
CASSWDLSGANVLTF
TGTGCCAGCAGTTGGGACCTCTCTGGGGCCAACGTCCTGACTTTC
>.|TRBJ1-2|TRBV11-2|TRBD1
CASSIELGQDYGYTF
TGTGCCAGCAGCATAGAGTTGGGACAGGACTATGGCTACACCTTC
>medium-sized|TRBJ2-7|TRBV28|TRBD1
CASSLIADRAYEQYF
TGTGCCAGCAGTCTGATCGCTGACAGGGCCTACGAGCAGTACTTC
>.|TRBJ2-7|TRBV5-6|.
CASSLTREQCF
TGTGCCAGCAGCTTGACGAGGGAGCAGTGCTTC
>.|TRBJ2-7|TRBV5-6|.
CASSSMGRLSEQYF
TGTGCCAGCAGCTCGATGGGAAGATTATCGGAGCAGTACTTC
>many|TRBJ2-1|TRBV5-4|.
CASSQTDNEQFF
TGTGCCAGCAGCCAAACCGACAATGAGCAGTTCTTC
>.|TRBJ2-6|TRBV11-3|.
CASSRARTLWTNVVTF
TGTGCCAGCAGTAGAGCCCGCACCTTGTGGACCAACGTCGTGACTTTC
>.|TRBJ2-7|TRBV4-2|.
CVSSQGARHLDAYF
TGTGTCAGCAGCCAAGGGGCGAGACACCTAGATGCCTACTTC
>.|TRBJ2-2|TRBV5-1|.
CASSTGRRNTGELFF
TGCGCCAGCAGCACGGGACGGAGGAACACCGGGGAGCTGTTTTTT
>.|TRBJ1-1|TRBV15|.
CATRRERMTEAFF
TGTGCCACCAGAAGAGAACGGATGACTGAAGCTTTCTTT
>few|TRBJ2-7|TRBV5-6|TRBD1
CASSLGVPTGQFDERYF
TGTGCCAGCAGCTTGGGCGTCCCGACAGGGCAATTTGATGAGCGGTACTTC
>.|TRBJ2-1|TRBV11-2|.
CASSSQGWSYNEQFF
TGCGCAAGCAGCTCACAGGGATGGTCCTACAATGAGCAGTTCTTC
>medium-sized|TRBJ2-7|TRBV5-4|.
CASSSGPHEQYF
TGTGCCAGCAGCTCGGGGCCCCACGAGCAGTACTTC
>many|TRBJ2-3|TRBV4-1|.
CASSQDGLRTDTQYF
TGCGCCAGCAGCCAAGATGGACTCCGCACAGATACGCAGTATTTT
>.|TRBJ1-4|TRBV4-1|TRBD1
CASSQPLEQGDLFF
TGCGCCAGCAGCCAACCCCTGGAGCAGGGGGATTTGTTTTTT
>few|TRBJ1-2|TRBV30|.
CAWSVGTGLYDYTF
TGTGCCTGGAGTGTAGGTACAGGGCTATATGACTACACCTTC
>many|TRBJ1-1|TRBV7-8|TRBD1
CASRQTGGTEAFF
TGTGCCAGCAGACAAACAGGGGGCACTGAAGCTTTCTTT
>many|TRBJ1-4|TRBV29-1|.
CSVEGGAEATNEKLFF
TGCAGCGTTGAAGGGGGGGCGGAGGCAACTAATGAAAAACTGTTTTTT
>.|TRBJ2-7|TRBV20-1|.
CSAQGTTGAYKQYF
TGCAGTGCTCAGGGGACAACGGGTGCCTACAAGCAGTACTTC
>.|TRBJ2-3|TRBV11-2|.
CASSPLSVADTQYF
TGTGCTAGCAGCCCTTTAAGCGTAGCAGATACGCAGTATTTT
>.|TRBJ2-2|TRBV11-2|.
CASSWGVASPGELFF
TGTGCCAGCAGCTGGGGAGTGGCTTCGCCCGGGGAGCTGTTTTTT
>.|TRBJ1-1|TRBV4-2|.
CASSQPRTLGTEAFF
TGTGCCAGCAGTCAGCCACGGACTTTGGGCACTGAAGCTTTCTTT
>.|TRBJ2-3|TRBV4-2|TRBD2
CASSQASGPTDAQYF
TGTGCCAGCAGCCAAGCTAGCGGGCCCACAGACGCGCAGTATTTT
>.|TRBJ2-1|TRBV29-1|TRBD2
CSMASGFSYNDQFF
TGCAGCATGGCTAGCGGTTTTTCTTACAATGATCAGTTCTTC
>.|TRBJ2-5|TRBV11-2|.
CASTSVYRETQYF
TGTGCCAGCACCTCAGTTTATAGAGAGACCCAGTACTTC
>.|TRBJ2-3|TRBV11-3|.
CASSLRTGGMTDTQYF
TGTGCCAGCAGCCTTCGAACAGGCGGAATGACAGATACGCAGTATTTT
>.|TRBJ2-6|TRBV11-3|.
CASSRARTMWANILTF
TGTGCCAGCAGTAGAGCCCGCACCATGTGGGCCAACATCCTGACTTTC
>few|TRBJ1-1|TRBV11-2|.
CASSLEGTLVFF
TGTGCCAGCAGTTTAGAGGGGACACTTGTTTTCTTT
>.|TRBJ1-2|TRBV4-2|.
CASCQVSGWTRAGYTF
TGTGCCAGCTGCCAAGTTTCAGGATGGACGCGGGCTGGCTACACCTTC
>.|TRBJ2-1|TRBV6-2/TRBV6-3|TRBD2
CASSYGPGGINEQFF
TGTGCCAGCAGTTACGGTCCGGGGGGGATTAATGAGCAGTTCTTC
>.|TRBJ2-2|TRBV11-2|TRBD1
CAISSIDRAPGELFF
TGTGCCATCAGCTCAATCGACAGGGCCCCCGGGGAGTTATTTTTT